This T cell receptor (beta chain) was sequenced during a study of CD4 T cells in relation to SARS-CoV-2 and coronaviruses. The overall study: No peptide or an HIV-1 Nef peptide pool served as negative control.

On this clone itself: Its antigen is currently unknown. The germline gene is not matched at one end of the junction; a read error may be the cause. The identical CDR3 is also encoded by other nucleotide sequences in the sample.

Study findings and constraints: No donor gave both pre-pandemic and post-infection samples. Monoreactive clones expanded significantly more to SARS-CoV-2 than crossreactive clones did.

Before the COVID-19 pandemic, during about 2010-2018, CD4+ T cells were taken from unexposed donors. CD4+ T cells were isolated from the cells after 10 days of culture. As cell numbers allowed, unexposed-donor CD4+ T cells faced SARS-CoV-2 S/N and four cold-coronavirus spikes. TCRdb's table, derived via immunoSEQ multiplex PCR, lists solely in-frame clones and lacks some. The sample comprises about 11,000 clones, about 81% of which are singletons, and around a sixth rests with the top ten. The sequence derives from a human donor in good health. Specimen: CD4+ T cells from PBMCs, cultured in vitro.

CDR3 region: CARGTGGEKLFF. In DNA form, the CDR3 reads TGTGCCCGGGGGACAGGGGGTGAAAAACTATTTTTT. The chain recombines TRBV30 with TRBJ1-4, with TRBD1 identical over 11 bases. Per the germline V gene, CDR1 is GTSNPN and CDR2 is SVGIG (reference sequence). This CDR3 is built from 12 residues.